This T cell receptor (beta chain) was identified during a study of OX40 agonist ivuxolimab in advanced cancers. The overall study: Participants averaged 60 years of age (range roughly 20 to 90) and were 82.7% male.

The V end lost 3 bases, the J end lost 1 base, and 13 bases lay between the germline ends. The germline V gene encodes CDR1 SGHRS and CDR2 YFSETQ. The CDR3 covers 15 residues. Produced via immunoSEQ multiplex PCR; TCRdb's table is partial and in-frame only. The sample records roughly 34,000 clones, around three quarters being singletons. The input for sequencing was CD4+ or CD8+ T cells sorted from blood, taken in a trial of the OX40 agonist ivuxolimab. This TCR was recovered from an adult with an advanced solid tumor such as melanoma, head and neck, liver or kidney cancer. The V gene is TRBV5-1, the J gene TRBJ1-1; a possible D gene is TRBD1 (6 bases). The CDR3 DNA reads TGCGCCAGCAGCTACGGAGGGGGGAAGAACACTGAAGCTTTCTTT. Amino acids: CASSYGGGKNTEAFF.